The next 5 T cell receptor beta chains were all read from a single sample in a study of cytomegalovirus exposure and HLA in healthy donors. The PCR had 60 Vbeta and 13 Jbeta primers. TCRdb's copy holds only in-frame clones and misses some; the assay was immunoSEQ multiplex PCR. The table has fewer than 200,000 clones, around 79% seen once. Material for sequencing was PBMCs. Receptor source: a middle-aged man in good health and CMV-seropositive.

The chain recombines TRBV4-1 with TRBJ1-2, with 8 nucleotides matching TRBD1. This CDR3 has 17 residues. The germline CDR1 and CDR2 sequences are MGHRA and YSYEKL. V lost 1 base, J lost 7 bases, and 14 bases stayed unmatched. DNA for the CDR3: TGCGCCAGCAGCCAAGCTGGACAGGGCGCGACCCGGCGTGGCTACACCTTC. Translating gives CASSQAGQGATRRGYTF.

The chain employs TRBV27 and TRBJ2-7; TRBD1 agrees at 8 bases. The junction had 7 bases not matched to a gene; V was cut back by 3 bases and J by 3 bases. CDR3 length equals 15 residues. Per germline, CDR1 MNHEY and CDR2 SMNVEV (reference sequence). The CDR3 sequence: CASSFGQGGLYEQYF. The DNA for the CDR3 is TGTGCCAGCAGTTTTGGACAGGGAGGCCTCTACGAGCAGTACTTC.

This sequence joins TRBV28 and TRBJ2-3, with no clear D. Germline V gene data show CDR1 as MDHEN and CDR2 as SYDVKM. Trimming took off 7 bases at V and 2 bases at J, with 10 bases between the two ends. This CDR3 region has 13 residues. The DNA of the CDR3 is TGTGCCAGCACCCTCGCGGCCACAGATACGCAGTATTTT. It encodes CASTLAATDTQYF.

The chain uses TRBV11-3 and TRBJ2-4, with D possibly being TRBD1 (6 bases). Germline CDR1 is SGHNT and CDR2 is YENEEA. Trimming shortened V by 1 base and J by 1 base, and 14 bases separated the two germline ends. The CDR3 totals 17 residues. In nucleotides, the CDR3 is TGTGCCAGCAGCTTAGTTCTCGGCCAGGGGGCCAAAAACATTCAGTACTTC. Translation: CASSLVLGQGAKNIQYF.

The rearrangement uses TRBV5-1 and TRBJ1-5, with TRBD1 matching 7 bases. The CDR3 totals 14 residues. The germline gives CDR1 SGHRS, CDR2 YFSETQ. V shed 2 bases and J 6 bases; nucleotides not matched to a gene: 5. The CDR3 coding sequence is TGCGCCAGCAGCTTCGACAGGGTCGGTCAGCCCCAGCATTTT. Translated, it gives CASSFDRVGQPQHF.